This TCR beta chain was documented in a study of cytotoxic CD8 clonotypes in ibrutinib-treated CLL. The V end lost 1 base, the J end lost 5 bases, and 8 bases lay between the germline ends. The CDR3 extends over 14 amino acids. CDR1 and CDR2 from the germline V gene are MGHRA and YSYEKL. The study's findings and limits: Public clonotypes, found uncommonly, either contracted or stayed stable on treatment.

Comments on this clone: The antigen remains undetermined.

Generated by immunoSEQ multiplex PCR, the TCRdb table keeps only in-frame clones and is missing some. Of 300,000 or so clones in the sample, over 60% were seen once. The chain employs TRBV4-1 and TRBJ2-2, with D possibly being TRBD1 (6 bases). Here the sequenced sample was PBMCs, taken after 36 months of ibrutinib treatment. This clonotype was sampled from a human donor with chronic lymphocytic leukemia. For the CDR3, the DNA is TGCGCCAGCAGCCAAGCTACAGGGACCGGGGAGCTGTTTTTT. It translates to CASSQATGTGELFF.